This T cell receptor (beta chain) was recovered during a study of CD8 T cells in ankylosing spondylitis. This clonotype turned up a few times. The antigen remains unidentified. Study-level points and caveats: It appeared that ankylosing spondylitis blood was characterized by a TCR beta motif of several highly homologous variants. Earlier studies detected some motif variants in reactive arthritis synovial fluid and blood.

Making use of molecular barcodes, quantitative 5'-RACE generated TCR beta libraries. TCRdb itself ran the 5' RACE reads through MiXCR, one entry per CDR3 protein. This sample has about 500,000 distinct CDR3 sequences, with roughly 13% found just once. The V end was cut by 11 bases, the J end by 1 base, with 15 bases between. CDR1 and CDR2 (germline): ENHRY, SYGVKD. The CDR3 has 14 residues. The TCR sequence derives from a male donor with ankylosing spondylitis. The chain couples TRBV10-3 to TRBJ1-5; perhaps TRBD1 as D (6 bases). Sequenced input: blood, either unsorted or a sorted T cell fraction (not recorded which). The chain's CDR3 is CAADGRGSNQPQHF. DNA for the CDR3: TGTGCCGCAGACGGCAGGGGAAGCAATCAGCCCCAGCATTTT.